This entry features one T cell receptor (beta chain) sequence. Its antigen is still unknown. The data are from a study of shared clonotypes between healthy human individuals. Regarding the study as a whole: In general, naive subsets displayed greater estimated richness than memory subsets did. Clonotypes shared by all four sorted-subset donors had higher generation probabilities than non-shared clonotypes. The naive CD4 repertoires of several donors were compared, and around 5% of clonotypes were shared.

Trimming stripped 3 bases from V and 9 bases from J, with 18 bases between. The germline CDR1 and CDR2 sequences are KGHSH and LQKENI. The CDR3 is 15 residues long. Measured with immunoSEQ multiplex PCR; TCRdb has only the in-frame clones, and not every one. The repertoire consists of approximately 1.1 million clones, with 70% to 80% occurring once and the leading ten covering around 0.47%. Sequencing was performed on memory CD4+ T cells from PBMCs. This sample's subset: CD45RA-negative fraction. This chain connects TRBV18 to TRBJ2-1, with D maybe TRBD1 (6 bases). The source of this sequence is a man aged 18 to 35 in good health. Some clones in this sample may be carry-over from other donors' samples. CDR3 nucleotides: TGTGCCAGCTCACCGGGGGCCAGCTTCCACTTTGAGCAGTTCTTC. Residues: CASSPGASFHFEQFF.